The T cell receptor (beta chain) under discussion was sequenced for a study of beta chain features in type 1 diabetes. Comment on this clone: Antigen unknown.

Reverse transcribing all isolated RNA meant expressed TCRB transcripts were sequenced. The protocol was immunoSEQ multiplex PCR, while the TCRdb copy is restricted to in-frame clones and leaves out a portion. The repertoire holds hundreds of thousands of clones, around 12% seen once, with more than 0.015% in the top ten. CDR3 size: 14 residues. CDR1 and CDR2 from the germline V gene are MDHEN and SYDVKM. V shed 3 bases and J shed 4 bases, with 10 bases lying between them. Findings of the study overall: There were fewer insertions and more deletions at the VDJ junctions of type 1 diabetes patients.

Over 95% purity was reached by all sorted populations. Sequencing used naive CD4+ T cells from blood. This TCR derives from a man aged 18 to 30 in good health. This chain uses TRBV28 with TRBJ1-5; tentative D call: TRBD1 (6 bases). The DNA of the CDR3 is TGTGCCAGCAGTTTTGACAGGCCGAATCAGCCCCAGCATTTT. It is translated as CASSFDRPNQPQHF.